These 27 T cell receptor beta chains came from one sample sequenced in a study of CD4 T cells in relation to SARS-CoV-2 and coronaviruses (dated by TCRdb to about 2021). The antigens for these receptors are not known. To prepare the library, the immunoSEQ multiplex PCR assay was applied. TCRdb took this table from immuneACCESS and kept in-frame rearrangements with V and J called. Such tables lack part of the clones; where checked against another copy, unresolved V genes explain under half of the gap, and the rest is unexplained. This sample is represented by 10,000 to 11,000 clones; about three quarters of them were singletons. The ten largest clonotypes hold around 16% of the sample. CD4+ T cells from unexposed donors were collected before the COVID-19 pandemic (2011-2018). The EasySep CD4+ T cell isolation kit was used to isolate CD4+ T cells once the cultures had run for more than 8 days. The sequenced material came from CD4+ T cells from PBMCs, cultured in vitro. These receptor sequences come from a human donor in good health.

V is TRBV4-3 and J is TRBJ2-4, with TRBD2 matching over 7 bases. The CDR3 contains 17 residues. CDR1 LGHNA and CDR2 YSLEER come from the germline V gene. V gave up 1 base and J gave up 0 bases; unmatched junction bases: 6. The CDR3 nucleotides read TGCGCCAGCAGCCAAGCGAGCGGGGACCCAGCCAAAAACATTCAGTACTTC. As protein: CASSQASGDPAKNIQYF.

The chain has TRBV19 and TRBJ2-7, with TRBD1 as a possible D gene (6 bases). The CDR3 has 16 amino acids. V gave up 0 bases and J gave up 0 bases, with 12 bases separating them. Germline V gene data show CDR1 as LNHDA and CDR2 as SQIVND (reference sequence). The CDR3 DNA reads as TGTGCCAGTAGTATAGATGGGGGCCCTAGCTCCTACGAGCAGTACTTC. Translating it yields CASSIDGGPSSYEQYF.

The V call is TRBV3-1 (or the pseudogene TRBV3-2), the J call TRBJ1-2; no firm D call. Germline V CDR1 and CDR2: LGHDT, YNNKEL (reference sequence). CDR3 size: 14 residues. Trimming took off 1 base at V and 0 bases at J, with 6 bases between the two ends. CDR3 nucleotide sequence: TGTGCCAGCAGCCAAGGTTCAGCTAACTATGGCTACACCTTC. Translating gives CASSQGSANYGYTF.

The chain carries TRBV10-3 and TRBJ2-5; 8 bases line up with TRBD2. The V gene end was trimmed by 11 bases and the J gene end by 5 bases; junction bases not matched to a gene: 4. This CDR3 has 11 amino acids. Germline V gives CDR1 ENHRY, CDR2 SYGVKD. CDR3 sequence: CARGGIETQYF. The CDR3, as DNA: TGTGCCCGGGGGGGAATCGAGACCCAGTACTTC.

This clone was recorded only once. This chain connects TRBV18 to TRBJ2-1; TRBD2 matches at 16 bases. This CDR3 region has 19 residues. Unmatched junction bases numbered 13, after V lost 6 bases and J lost 5 bases. Germline CDR1 and CDR2: KGHSH and LQKENI. CDR3 bases: TGTGCCAGCTCGCCATGGGGACTAGCGGGAGGGCCCTACCACAATGAGCAGTTCTTC. Encoded protein: CASSPWGLAGGPYHNEQFF.

The rearrangement joins TRBV7-7 to TRBJ2-7; D is tentatively TRBD1 or TRBD2 (6 bases each). V shed 1 base and J shed 7 bases, with 11 bases lying between them. CDR1 is SSHAT, CDR2 FNYEAQ, per germline (reference sequence). The length of the CDR3 is 13 residues. The CDR3 DNA is TGTGCCAGCAGCTTAGGGGTAGGGGGGGAGCAGTACTTC. Amino acid sequence: CASSLGVGGEQYF.

This chain connects TRBV4-3 to TRBJ2-3; D is perhaps TRBD2 (6 bases). Per germline, CDR1 LGHNA and CDR2 YSLEER. Between the trimmed V and J ends, which lost 0 bases and 1 base, there was a span of 11 bases. CDR3 size: 16 residues. The CDR3 sequence: CASSQEVAGRTDTQYF. The CDR3 coding sequence is TGCGCCAGCAGCCAAGAGGTTGCGGGGCGCACAGATACGCAGTATTTT.

This clone was picked up a small number of times. The gene calls are TRBV5-6 and TRBJ1-2; the D is unclear. The CDR3 consists of 15 residues. V lost 3 bases and J 0 bases, leaving 12 bases between the germline ends. Germline values: CDR1 SGHDT, CDR2 YYEEEE. CDR3 nucleotide sequence: TGTGCCAGCAGCTCCCGGCAGAAAGCTAACTATGGCTACACCTTC. The encoded protein is CASSSRQKANYGYTF.

The genes are TRBV5-4 and TRBJ2-7; TRBD1 is a possible D gene (5 bases). CDR1 and CDR2 from the germline V gene are SGHNT and YYREEE (reference sequence). The CDR3 has 13 residues. Between the trimmed V and J ends, which lost 4 bases and 5 bases, there was a span of 13 bases. The DNA of the CDR3 is TGTGCCAGCAGCCTGGACACTGAGAACGAGCAGTACTTC. Residues: CASSLDTENEQYF.

V is TRBV7-9 and J is TRBJ2-6; the D call may be TRBD1 or TRBD2 (5 bases each). This CDR3 is built from 16 residues. The V and J ends lost 4 bases and 2 bases respectively, with 12 bases between them. Per germline, CDR1 SEHNR and CDR2 FQNEAQ (reference sequence). The CDR3 coding sequence is TGTGCCAGCAGCTCGGGACGGCGGACTGGGGCCAACGTCCTGACTTTC. Its protein is CASSSGRRTGANVLTF.

The chain joins TRBV7-2 to TRBJ2-7; 9 bases agree with TRBD2. V lost 6 bases and J lost 3; bases outside the gene matches: 9. The CDR3 runs 15 residues. In germline, CDR1 is SGHTA, CDR2 FQGNSA. The CDR3 nucleotides read TGTGCCAGCAGGCGGCCTGGCGGGGGGGACTACGAGCAGTACTTC. Translated, it gives CASRRPGGGDYEQYF.

The chain uses TRBV14 and TRBJ1-1; TRBD1 is a possible D gene (5 bases). The CDR3 runs to 16 residues. Trimming took 2 bases from V and 1 from J, leaving 14 bases between them. Germline V gives CDR1 SGHDN, CDR2 FVKESK. Here the CDR3 DNA reads TGTGCCAGCAGCCAAAATTGGTGGCAGGGGAACACTGAAGCTTTCTTT. Amino acids: CASSQNWWQGNTEAFF.

The V call is TRBV10-3, the J call TRBJ1-6; 9 bases match TRBD1. The CDR3 has 14 residues. With 7 bases clipped from V and 9 bases from J, the junction kept 7 bases outside the gene matches. Germline V gene lookup returns CDR1 ENHRY and CDR2 SYGVKD. The CDR3 here is CAINTGQGTSPLHF. CDR3 DNA: TGTGCCATCAATACGGGACAGGGCACTTCACCCCTCCACTTT.

J is TRBJ1-5 and V is TRBV6-1, with D hard to call. Germline CDR1 is MNHNS and CDR2 is SASEGT. There are 14 residues in the CDR3. V was trimmed by 0 bases and J by 5 bases, leaving 8 bases between them. The CDR3 bases are TGTGCCAGCAGTGAAGCTCAAGGGCATCAGCCCCAGCATTTT. Translation gives CASSEAQGHQPQHF.

The V and J genes are TRBV9 and TRBJ2-1; D ambiguous. This CDR3 comprises 15 residues. Deletions cut 4 bases from V and 6 bases from J, with 17 bases between. Germline CDR1 SGDLS, CDR2 YYNGEE. CDR3 sequence reads: CASSPSILGPNEQFF. DNA for the CDR3: TGTGCCAGCAGCCCGAGTATCCTAGGGCCCAATGAGCAGTTCTTC.

This chain uses TRBV4-1 with TRBJ2-1; TRBD1 agrees at 12 bases. Unmatched junction bases numbered 7, after V lost 1 base and J lost 9 bases. The length of the CDR3 is 16 residues. Germline CDR1 is MGHRA and CDR2 is YSYEKL. The DNA for the CDR3 is TGCGCCAGCAGCCAAGGGGGGGGACAGGGGGCGGGTGAGCAGTTCTTC. Protein: CASSQGGGQGAGEQFF.

The J gene is TRBJ1-6, the V gene TRBV4-1, with D tentatively TRBD1 (5 bases). V lost 0 bases and J 9 bases, leaving 12 bases between the germline ends. In germline, CDR1 is MGHRA, CDR2 YSYEKL. This CDR3 spans 15 amino acids. Written as DNA, the CDR3 is TGCGCCAGCAGCCAAGAGGGGGTATTCGGTTCACCCCTCCACTTT. This sequence encodes CASSQEGVFGSPLHF.

The rearrangement links TRBV5-1 to TRBJ2-1, with a weak D call TRBD2 (5 bases). The V end was cut by 0 bases, the J end by 4 bases, with 8 bases between. The CDR3 loop spans 14 amino acids. CDR1 is SGHRS and CDR2 is YFSETQ in the germline V gene. This CDR3 is CASSLDGDYNEQFF. CDR3 in DNA: TGCGCCAGCAGCTTGGACGGGGATTACAATGAGCAGTTCTTC.

This sequence joins TRBV7-9 and TRBJ1-6, with D unresolved. Germline values: CDR1 SEHNR, CDR2 FQNEAQ (reference sequence). The V gene lost 0 bases and the J gene lost 3 bases, with 3 bases spanning the gap. This CDR3 has 14 amino acids. The CDR3 region is CASSLAVYNSPLHF. CDR3 sequence (DNA): TGTGCCAGCAGCTTAGCCGTCTATAATTCACCCCTCCACTTT.

The chain's CDR3 is CASSGRSTGGGYTF. CDR3 nucleotides: TGTGCCAGCAGCGGCCGGAGTACCGGCGGTGGCTACACCTTC. This chain joins TRBV3-1 (or the pseudogene TRBV3-2) and TRBJ1-2; no reliable D call. The CDR3 contains 14 residues. The germline gives CDR1 LGHDT, CDR2 YNNKEL (reference sequence). Trimming cost V 5 bases and J 7 bases, with 17 bases left between them.

In its sample, this clone was seen once. V and J are TRBV30 and TRBJ1-4, with 9 bases fitting TRBD1. The V gene's germline CDR1 is GTSNPN and CDR2 SVGIG (reference sequence). The V and J ends lost 1 base and 7 bases, in that order; junction bases with no gene match: 4. The CDR3 loop spans 14 amino acids. CDR3 nucleotides: TGTGCCTGGAGTGGGGGGACAGGGCCTGAAAAACTGTTTTTT. This sequence encodes CAWSGGTGPEKLFF.

V and J are TRBV4-2 and TRBJ1-2, with D possibly TRBD1 on 6 matching bases. The germline V and J ends were trimmed by 10 bases and 5 bases, with 17 bases remaining between them. The CDR3 spans 13 residues. The germline gives CDR1 LGHNA, CDR2 YNFKEQ. The CDR3 region is CAIRDGTPYGYTF. The CDR3 DNA reads as TGTGCCATCAGAGATGGGACACCGTATGGCTACACCTTC.

The chain joins TRBV12-5 to TRBJ2-1; the match to TRBD1 covers 7 bases. Germline V gene sequence: CDR1 LGHNT, CDR2 FRNRAP. Trimming at V came to 2 bases and at J to 3 bases, leaving 13 bases not matched to a gene. This CDR3 contains 18 residues. The CDR3 loop reads CASGLPTSTGRFYNEQFF. CDR3 coding DNA: TGTGCTAGTGGTTTGCCAACATCGACAGGGCGCTTCTACAATGAGCAGTTCTTC.

The chain carries TRBV20-1 and TRBJ2-3, with unresolved D. CDR1 and CDR2 from the germline V gene are DFQATT and SNEGSKA (reference sequence). This CDR3 is 14 amino acids long. Trimming stripped 3 bases from V and 5 bases from J, with 15 bases between. CDR3 coding DNA: TGCAGTGCTAGTAGGCAGACCCCTATAGATACGCAGTATTTT. This encodes CSASRQTPIDTQYF.

This clone has more than one count but fewer than ten. The rearrangement joins TRBV27 to TRBJ1-5; D remains unclear. From germline, CDR1 is MNHEY and CDR2 SMNVEV (reference sequence). CDR3 length equals 14 residues. V was pared by 4 bases and J by 1 base, with 8 bases between. The CDR3 region has the DNA TGTGCCAGCAGTTCGCTAATAAGCAATCAGCCCCAGCATTTT. Translation gives CASSSLISNQPQHF.

V and J are TRBV4-3 and TRBJ1-4; 9 bases map to TRBD1. From germline, CDR1 is LGHNA and CDR2 YSLEER. The CDR3 contains 16 residues. Germline trimming cut 1 base from V and 5 bases from J; bases unmatched to any gene: 5. The CDR3 coding sequence is TGCGCCAGCAGCCAAGTTCCGGGACAGGGAAATGAAAAACTGTTTTTT. This encodes CASSQVPGQGNEKLFF.

The V gene is TRBV7-9, the J gene TRBJ1-4; no clear D. CDR3 length: 17 residues. V was shortened by 1 base and J by 6 bases, with 18 bases between the two germline ends. CDR1 and CDR2 (germline): SEHNR, FQNEAQ (reference sequence). The CDR3 is CASSLDSGPQGYEKLFF. The CDR3 bases are TGTGCCAGCAGCTTAGACTCCGGGCCCCAAGGCTATGAAAAACTGTTTTTT.